This is a list of T cell receptor beta chains from one sample in a study of cytomegalovirus exposure and HLA in healthy donors. TCRdb keeps only in-frame clones here, not all; method: immunoSEQ multiplex PCR. The table shows approximately 170,000 clones, with 70% to 90% occurring only once. Sequencing was carried out using PBMCs. These receptor sequences come from a woman aged 18 to 35 in good health and CMV-seronegative. The CDR3 runs from the conserved cysteine through the conserved F or W. Each record gives: J gene, clone size, V gene, D gene, CDR3 DNA, CDR3 protein. D genes are given only for firm matches. Clone sizes are given selectively: once, few, many, or a class where the clone is expanded.

>TRBJ2-2|few|TRBV11-3|.
TGTGCCAGCAGCTTGAGGCGGAGCGCCGGGGAGCTGTTTTTT
CASSLRRSAGELFF
>TRBJ1-1|.|TRBV7-2|TRBD1
TGTGCCAGCAGCCTGTGGACAGGGTCGGAAGCTTTCTTT
CASSLWTGSEAFF
>TRBJ2-7|.|TRBV6-1|TRBD2
TGTGCCGGATCCCGGACTAGCGGCTCCTACGAGCAGTACTTC
CAGSRTSGSYEQYF
>TRBJ2-7|.|TRBV30|.
TGTGCCTGGAGGTTGGGCCCGGCCGAGCAGTACTTC
CAWRLGPAEQYF
>TRBJ1-3|.|TRBV4-1|.
TGCGCCAGCAGCCAAGGGGCATTAAGGGGAAACACCATATATTTT
CASSQGALRGNTIYF
>TRBJ2-3|.|TRBV5-1|.
TGCGCCAGCAGCTCAGGGACAGATACGCAGTATTTT
CASSSGTDTQYF
>TRBJ2-1|.|TRBV5-4|TRBD2
TGTGCCAGCAGCTTGGATAGCGGGGGGAACAATGAGCAGTTCTTC
CASSLDSGGNNEQFF
>TRBJ2-7|.|TRBV6-1|.
TGTGCCAGCAGTGCCCGCCGGGGGTACGAGCAGTACTTC
CASSARRGYEQYF
>TRBJ2-7|.|TRBV10-1|TRBD1
TGCGCCAGCAGTGGGAGACAGGGCTACTACGAGCAGTACTTC
CASSGRQGYYEQYF
>TRBJ2-1|few|TRBV5-1|TRBD1
TGCGCCAGCAGCTCGGAAACAGACAGGGTCAATGAGCAGTTCTTC
CASSSETDRVNEQFF
>TRBJ1-4|.|TRBV28|TRBD1
TGTGCCAGCAGTTTGACAGGGAAGTTACTGTTTTTT
CASSLTGKLLFF
>TRBJ2-3|.|TRBV6-4|TRBD2
TGTGCCAGCAGCGGGAGGGCCACAGATATGCAGTATTTT
CASSGRATDMQYF
>TRBJ1-3|.|TRBV30|.
TGTGCCCGGAGTTTAGTATCCTACACCATATATTTT
CARSLVSYTIYF
>TRBJ2-5|.|TRBV7-9|.
TGTGCCAGCAGCTTACTAGCCCAAGAGACCCAGTACTTC
CASSLLAQETQYF